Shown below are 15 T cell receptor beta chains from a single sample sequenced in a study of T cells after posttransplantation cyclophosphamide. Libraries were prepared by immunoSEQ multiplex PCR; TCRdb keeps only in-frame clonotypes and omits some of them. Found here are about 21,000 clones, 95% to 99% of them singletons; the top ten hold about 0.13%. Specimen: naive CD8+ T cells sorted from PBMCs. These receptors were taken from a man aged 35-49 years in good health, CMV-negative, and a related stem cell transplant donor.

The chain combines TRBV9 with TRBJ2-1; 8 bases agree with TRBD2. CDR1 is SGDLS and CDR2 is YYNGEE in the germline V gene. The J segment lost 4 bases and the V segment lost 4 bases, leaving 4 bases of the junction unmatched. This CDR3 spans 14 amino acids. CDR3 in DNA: TGTGCCAGCAGCAACCTAGCGGGTTACAATGAGCAGTTCTTC. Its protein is CASSNLAGYNEQFF.

The CDR3 sequence is CASSQPLAGKTDTQYF. The CDR3 DNA reads as TGCGCCAGCAGCCAGCCACTAGCGGGTAAGACAGATACGCAGTATTTT. The V call is TRBV4-3, the J call TRBJ2-3, with TRBD2 matching over 9 bases. The V gene's germline CDR1 is LGHNA and CDR2 YSLEER. V was pared by 3 bases and J by 3 bases, with 7 bases of the junction left unmatched. This CDR3 is built from 16 residues.

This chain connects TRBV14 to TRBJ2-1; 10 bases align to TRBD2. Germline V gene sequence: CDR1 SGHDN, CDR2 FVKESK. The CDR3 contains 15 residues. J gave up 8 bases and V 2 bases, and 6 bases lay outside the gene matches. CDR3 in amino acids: CASSQLLAGIDEQFF. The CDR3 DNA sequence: TGTGCCAGCAGCCAACTACTAGCGGGAATCGATGAGCAGTTCTTC.

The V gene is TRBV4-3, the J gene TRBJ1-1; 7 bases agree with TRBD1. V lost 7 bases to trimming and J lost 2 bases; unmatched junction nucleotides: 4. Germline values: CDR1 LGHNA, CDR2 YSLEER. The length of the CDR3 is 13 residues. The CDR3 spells CASTEGANTEAFF. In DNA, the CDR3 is TGCGCCAGCACGGAGGGGGCAAACACTGAAGCTTTCTTT.

CDR3 in amino acids: CASSDGTFYEQYF. CDR3 sequence (DNA): TGTGCCAGCAGCGACGGGACATTCTACGAGCAGTACTTC. The chain employs TRBV9 and TRBJ2-7, with D tentatively TRBD1 (6 bases). The V end was cut by 3 bases, the J end by 3 bases, with 10 bases between. Per the germline V gene, CDR1 is SGDLS and CDR2 is YYNGEE. The CDR3 totals 13 residues.

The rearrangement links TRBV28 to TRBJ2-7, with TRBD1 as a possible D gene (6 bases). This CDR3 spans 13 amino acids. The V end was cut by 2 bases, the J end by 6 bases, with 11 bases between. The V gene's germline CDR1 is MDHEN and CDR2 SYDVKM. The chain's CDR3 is CASSLLAGAEQYF. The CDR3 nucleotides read TGTGCCAGCAGTTTACTCGCAGGGGCCGAGCAGTACTTC.

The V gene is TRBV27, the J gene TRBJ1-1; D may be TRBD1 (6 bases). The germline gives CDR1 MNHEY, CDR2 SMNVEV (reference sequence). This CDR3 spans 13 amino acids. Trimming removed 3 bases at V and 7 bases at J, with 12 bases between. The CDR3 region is CASSFKGGGEAFF. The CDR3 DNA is TGTGCCAGCAGTTTCAAGGGGGGGGGTGAAGCTTTCTTT.

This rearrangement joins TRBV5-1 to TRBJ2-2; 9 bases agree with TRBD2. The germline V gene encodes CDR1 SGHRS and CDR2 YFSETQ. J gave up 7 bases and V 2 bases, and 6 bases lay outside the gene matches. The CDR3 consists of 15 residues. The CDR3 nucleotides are TGCGCCAGCAGCTTTACTAGCGGGTACGGCGGGGAGCTGTTTTTT. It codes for CASSFTSGYGGELFF.

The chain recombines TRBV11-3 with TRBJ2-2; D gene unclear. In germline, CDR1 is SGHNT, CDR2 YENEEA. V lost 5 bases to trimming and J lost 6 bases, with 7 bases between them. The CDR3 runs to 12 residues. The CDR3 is CASSPPAGELFF. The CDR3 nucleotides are TGTGCCAGCAGCCCACCGGCCGGGGAGCTGTTTTTT.

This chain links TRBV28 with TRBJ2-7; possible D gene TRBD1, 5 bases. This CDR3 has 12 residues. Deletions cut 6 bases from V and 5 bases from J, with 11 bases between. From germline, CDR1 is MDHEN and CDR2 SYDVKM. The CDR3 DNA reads TGTGCCAGCAGCCTCGACAGCAACGAGCAGTACTTC. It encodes CASSLDSNEQYF.

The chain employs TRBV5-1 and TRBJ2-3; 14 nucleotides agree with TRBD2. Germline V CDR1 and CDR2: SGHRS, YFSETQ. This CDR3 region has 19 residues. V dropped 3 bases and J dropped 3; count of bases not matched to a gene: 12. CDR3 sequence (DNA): TGCGCCAGCAGCTCCCGACCGGGACTAGCGGGAGAAAGGACAGATACGCAGTATTTT. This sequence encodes CASSSRPGLAGERTDTQYF.

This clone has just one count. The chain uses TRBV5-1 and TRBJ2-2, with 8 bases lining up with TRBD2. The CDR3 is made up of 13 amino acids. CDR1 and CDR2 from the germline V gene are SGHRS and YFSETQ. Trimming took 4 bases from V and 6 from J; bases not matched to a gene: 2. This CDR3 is CASSPGGAGELFF. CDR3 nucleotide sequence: TGCGCCAGCAGCCCGGGGGGGGCCGGGGAGCTGTTTTTT. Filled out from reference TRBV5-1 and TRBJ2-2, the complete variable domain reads KAGVTQTPRYLIKTRGQQVTLSCSPISGHRSVSWYQQTPGQGLQFLFEYFSETQRNKGNFPGRFSGRQFSNSRSEMNVSTLELGDSALYLCASSPGGAGELFFGEGSRLTVL.

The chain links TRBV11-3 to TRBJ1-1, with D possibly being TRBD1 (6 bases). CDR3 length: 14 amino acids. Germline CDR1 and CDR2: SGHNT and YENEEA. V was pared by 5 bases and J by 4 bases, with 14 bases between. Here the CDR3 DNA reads TGTGCCAGCAGCCGAACCTCAGGGGCCACTGAAGCTTTCTTT. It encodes CASSRTSGATEAFF.

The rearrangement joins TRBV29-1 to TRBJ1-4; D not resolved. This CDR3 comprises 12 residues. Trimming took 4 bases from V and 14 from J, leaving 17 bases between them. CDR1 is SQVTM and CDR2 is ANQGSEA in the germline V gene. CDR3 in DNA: TGCAGCGTTGTGGGGAATCGGGAGGGTCTGTTTTTT. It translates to CSVVGNREGLFF.

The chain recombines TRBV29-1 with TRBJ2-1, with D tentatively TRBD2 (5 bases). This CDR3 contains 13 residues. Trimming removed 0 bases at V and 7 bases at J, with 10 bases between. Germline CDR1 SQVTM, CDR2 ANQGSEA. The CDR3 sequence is CSVEDPGGNEQFF. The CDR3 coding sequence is TGCAGCGTTGAAGATCCCGGCGGGAATGAGCAGTTCTTC.